A single sample gave rise to the 19 T cell receptor beta chains below, sequenced in a study of T cells in Graves' hyperthyroidism and ophthalmopathy. Amplification yielded TCR beta CDR3 regions, with RNA transcripts as the source. A first-round RT-PCR of the TCR CDR3 used the HTBI primer set. TCRdb redid the calling of the multiplex PCR reads with MiXCR, one entry per CDR3 protein. The sample has 350,000 to 400,000 distinct CDR3 sequences; over 15% are singletons. The sample was blood. All receptors derive from a woman in her late teens or twenties with Graves' hyperthyroidism.

This clonotype was seen only a few times. The J gene is TRBJ2-2, the V gene TRBV29-1; no definite D call. The CDR3 extends over 12 amino acids. Between the trimmed V and J ends, which lost 3 bases and 3 bases, there was a span of 5 bases. Germline V lookup: CDR1 SQVTM, CDR2 ANQGSEA. CDR3 protein: CSVDGDTGELFF. The CDR3 bases are TGCAGCGTTGATGGGGACACCGGGGAGCTGTTTTTT.

On this clonotype itself: This may be a read error: a much more frequent sequence differs by one nucleotide. This sequence joins TRBV2 and TRBJ1-1; no clear D gene. Germline V gene lookup returns CDR1 SNHLY and CDR2 FYNNEI. The CDR3 runs 13 residues. CDR3 DNA sequence: TGTGCCAGCAGTGCACAGAGTTACCCTGAAGCTTGCTTT. Protein sequence: CASSAQSYPEACF.

This clonotype was recorded at least ten times. The V and J genes are TRBV11-2 and TRBJ2-2; 11 nucleotides line up with TRBD1. The V segment lost 5 bases and the J segment 5 bases; nucleotides outside the gene matches: 7. The CDR3 spans 16 residues. Germline CDR1 reads SGHAT; CDR2 reads FQNNGV. CDR3 in DNA: TGTGCCAGCAGCACCCGGACAGGGGGCTTGACCGGGGAGCTGTTTTTT. It yields the protein CASSTRTGGLTGELFF.

In its sample, this clonotype was seen many times. CDR3 residues: CASSSGGEGWITEAFF. CDR3 in DNA: TGTGCCAGCAGCTCGGGGGGGGAGGGATGGATCACTGAAGCTTTCTTT. This sequence joins TRBV28 and TRBJ1-1; possibly TRBD1 for D (5 bases). The germline CDR1 and CDR2 sequences are MDHEN and SYDVKM. V gave up 6 bases and J gave up 4 bases, with 21 bases separating them. This CDR3 comprises 16 residues.

At least ten counts were recorded for this clonotype. The J gene is TRBJ1-5, the V gene TRBV20-1; tentative D call: TRBD1 (5 bases). The CDR3 spans 15 residues. Germline CDR1 reads DFQATT; CDR2 reads SNEGSKA (reference sequence). Trimming left V 2 bases short and J 7 bases short, with 18 bases between. Here the CDR3 DNA reads TGCAGTGCTAGACCCCCGGGTAGGGGAGGACAGCCCCAGCATTTT. This translates into CSARPPGRGGQPQHF.

This clonotype occurred many times. The J gene is TRBJ1-3, the V gene TRBV10-3, with D perhaps matching TRBD1 (6 bases). CDR1 is ENHRY, CDR2 SYGVKD, per germline. The CDR3 runs 16 residues. The germline V and J ends were trimmed by 3 bases and 4 bases, with 16 bases remaining between them. The CDR3 loop is CAISDPGGPAGNTIYF. The CDR3 bases are TGTGCCATCAGTGACCCGGGGGGGCCCGCCGGAAACACCATATATTTT.

This clonotype was picked up a small number of times. The chain is built from TRBV5-6 and TRBJ2-7, with TRBD2 identical over 8 bases. V lost 4 bases and J lost 7; bases outside the gene matches: 7. The CDR3 has 13 residues. CDR1 and CDR2 (germline): SGHDT, YYEEEE. CDR3 in amino acids: CASSTPGGLEQYF. The CDR3 DNA is TGTGCCAGCAGCACCCCGGGGGGGCTAGAGCAGTACTTC.

In its sample, this clonotype was seen many times. J is TRBJ2-7 and V is TRBV12-3 or TRBV12-4; possible D gene TRBD2, 6 bases. V was clipped by 6 bases and J by 2 bases, with 17 bases between them. The CDR3 has 15 residues. Here the CDR3 reads CASSGPSGLTYEQYF. CDR3 sequence (DNA): TGTGCCAGCAGCGGTCCTTCGGGACTTACCTACGAGCAGTACTTC.

This clonotype was observed many times. As DNA, the CDR3 is TGCAGCGTTGAAGTAGGGGGGGCTTTCACTGAAGCTTTCTTT. Translating gives CSVEVGGAFTEAFF. This chain joins TRBV29-1 and TRBJ1-1; D is perhaps TRBD1 (6 bases). CDR3 length equals 14 residues. CDR1 SQVTM and CDR2 ANQGSEA come from the germline V gene. V lost 1 base, J lost 4 bases, and 13 bases lay in between.

The V call is TRBV24-1, the J call TRBJ2-7; no reliable D call. V lost 2 bases to trimming and J lost 2 bases, with 12 bases between them. The CDR3 has 15 amino acids. Germline V gene lookup returns CDR1 KGHDR and CDR2 SFDVKD. The CDR3: CATSDSGQPPYEQYF. In DNA, the CDR3 is TGTGCCACCAGTGATTCCGGGCAGCCCCCCTACGAGCAGTACTTC.

This clonotype showed up many times. The chain employs TRBV6-1 and TRBJ1-2; no clear D gene. Trimming removed 6 bases from V and 6 bases from J, with 23 bases in between. Germline CDR1 and CDR2: MNHNS and SASEGT. The CDR3 runs to 16 residues. The CDR3, as DNA: TGTGCCAGCAGCCAATCGACCTTTGGAGGGAGTAATGGCTACACCTTC. Residues: CASSQSTFGGSNGYTF.

The rearrangement joins TRBV11-2 to TRBJ2-4; D not certain. V lost 0 bases, J lost 14 bases, and 17 bases lay in between. Germline CDR1 is SGHAT and CDR2 is FQNNGV. The CDR3 consists of 14 residues. The CDR3 loop reads CASSLDPQMSLKYF. In DNA, the CDR3 is TGTGCCAGCAGCTTAGATCCCCAGATGAGTCTTAAGTACTTC.

Ten or more counts support this clonotype. CDR3 in amino acids: CASSQSQPQHF. CDR3 coding DNA: TGTGCCAGCAGTCAATCTCAGCCCCAGCATTTT. The rearrangement links TRBV12-3 or TRBV12-4 to TRBJ1-5; D ambiguous. The CDR3 is 11 residues long. Trimming left V 5 bases short and J 6 bases short, with 5 bases between.

This clonotype was recorded at least ten times. At one boundary the junction diverges from the germline segment, which might be a read error. The J gene is TRBJ1-1, the V gene TRBV28; D is possibly TRBD1 (6 bases). CDR3 length: 15 amino acids. The germline CDR1 and CDR2 sequences are MDHEN and SYDVKM. The CDR3: CASSSLIRGGTDAFF. CDR3 nucleotides: TGTGCCAGCAGTTCGCTCATTAGGGGGGGGACTGACGCTTTCTTT. The whole variable domain, remainder taken from reference TRBV28 and TRBJ1-1, is DVKVTQSSRYLVKRTGEKVFLECVQDMDHENMFWYRQDPGLGLRLIYFSYDVKMKEKGDIPEGYSVSREKKERFSLILESASTNQTSMYLCASSSLIRGGTDAFFGQGTRLTVV.

This clonotype was observed at least ten times. The chain carries TRBV7-2 and TRBJ2-7; no clear D. Between the trimmed V and J ends, which lost 3 bases and 4 bases, there was a span of 13 bases. This CDR3 is built from 14 residues. Germline lookup yields CDR1 SGHTA and CDR2 FQGNSA. The CDR3, as DNA: TGTGCCAGCAGCTTCCGGAACAACGTATACGAGCAGTACTTC. Protein product: CASSFRNNVYEQYF.

This clonotype was observed many times. The genes are TRBV24-1 and TRBJ1-2; D remains ambiguous. The CDR3 totals 13 residues. V was clipped by 4 bases and J by 8 bases, with 13 bases between them. Germline V gene sequence: CDR1 KGHDR, CDR2 SFDVKD. CDR3 sequence reads: CATSDALRGGYTF. CDR3 nucleotide sequence: TGTGCCACCAGTGACGCACTCCGAGGGGGCTACACCTTC.

This clonotype was found many times. This rearrangement joins TRBV12-3 or TRBV12-4 to TRBJ1-1, with D unclear. CDR3 length: 12 residues. Deletions cut 3 bases from V and 4 bases from J, with 6 bases between. CDR3 protein: CASSFGPTEAFF. The CDR3 nucleotides read TGTGCCAGCAGTTTTGGTCCCACTGAAGCTTTCTTT.

This clonotype was counted ten times or more. CDR3 sequence: CASSLRGENQPQHF. CDR3 bases: TGTGCCAGCAGCTTAAGAGGGGAAAATCAGCCCCAGCATTTT. The chain couples TRBV11-1 to TRBJ1-5, with D possibly matching TRBD1 (5 bases). Trimming cost V 2 bases and J 4 bases, with 9 bases left between them. Germline CDR1 and CDR2: SGHAT and FQDESV (reference sequence). The CDR3 is 14 amino acids. Combining the CDR3 with reference TRBV11-1 and TRBJ1-5 gives the whole variable domain EAEVAQSPRYKITEKSQAVAFWCDPISGHATLYWYRQILGQGPELLVQFQDESVVDDSQLPKDRFSAERLKGVDSTLKIQPAELGDSAMYLCASSLRGENQPQHFGDGTRLSIL.

This sequence joins TRBV18 and TRBJ2-7; D remains ambiguous. The CDR3 sequence is 14 residues long. Per the germline V gene, CDR1 is KGHSH and CDR2 is LQKENI. Trimming shortened V by 5 bases and J by 0 bases, and 11 bases separated the two germline ends. CDR3: CASSNSYSSYEQYF. The CDR3 DNA sequence: TGTGCCAGCTCAAACAGTTATAGCTCCTACGAGCAGTACTTC.